One and the same sample provided the 8 T cell receptor beta chains below, sequenced in a study of blood T cell repertoires in COVID-19. Only in-frame clones appear in the TCRdb table, and some are missing; sequencing was by immunoSEQ multiplex PCR. Of 70,000 to 100,000 clones in the sample, 86% were seen once. The specimen sequenced was peripheral blood. All receptors derive from a man older than 75 with active or convalescent COVID-19.

The rearrangement links TRBV16 to TRBJ1-1, with D perhaps TRBD1 (5 bases). V was shortened by 1 base and J by 7 bases, with 16 bases between the two germline ends. Germline CDR1 and CDR2: KGHSY and FQNENV. This CDR3 is built from 15 residues. The CDR3 nucleotides are TGTGCCAGCAGCCAATTGTCGGCAGGGATTAATGAAGCTTTCTTT. As protein: CASSQLSAGINEAFF.

This chain links TRBV14 with TRBJ2-7, with 16 positions matching TRBD2. The germline CDR1 and CDR2 sequences are SGHDN and FVKESK. This CDR3 spans 18 amino acids. The trim removed 2 bases at V and 7 bases at J, leaving 11 bases unmatched. The CDR3 nucleotides are TGTGCCAGCAGCCAACAAATTCCGGGACTAGCGGGAGGGCAGGAGCAGTACTTC. Its protein product is CASSQQIPGLAGGQEQYF.

This chain links TRBV30 with TRBJ1-4, with 7 bases that match TRBD1. The CDR3 spans 13 residues. V lost 4 bases to trimming and J lost 6 bases; unmatched junction nucleotides: 5. In germline, CDR1 is GTSNPN, CDR2 SVGIG (reference sequence). Written as DNA, the CDR3 is TGTGCCTGGAACAGGGGTCCCGATGAAAAACTGTTTTTT. This encodes CAWNRGPDEKLFF.

This rearrangement joins TRBV7-2 to TRBJ1-5, with TRBD1 as a possible D gene (6 bases). The V and J ends lost 5 bases and 6 bases respectively, with 11 bases between them. Germline CDR1 is SGHTA and CDR2 is FQGNSA. The CDR3 contains 13 residues. CDR3 DNA: TGTGCCAGCAGCGACAAACAGGGTCAGCCCCAGCATTTT. This encodes CASSDKQGQPQHF.

The J gene is TRBJ1-1, the V gene TRBV5-5; 8 bases map to TRBD1. The CDR3 has 14 amino acids. Germline V gene sequence: CDR1 SGHKS, CDR2 YYEKEE (reference sequence). Losses at the gene ends were 3 bases for V and 6 bases for J; bases not matched to a gene: 7. For the CDR3, the DNA is TGTGCCAGCAGCTCGGAGGGACAGGTGGCTGAAGCTTTCTTT. Its translation is CASSSEGQVAEAFF.

The chain is built from TRBV19 and TRBJ2-1; TRBD2 aligns across 7 bases. The ends lost 2 bases at V and 2 bases at J; junction bases unmatched: 6. The CDR3 has 16 amino acids. Germline-derived CDR1 and CDR2 are LNHDA and SQIVND (reference sequence). The CDR3, as DNA: TGTGCCAGTAGTATACTTGCTAGCGGAACCTACAATGAGCAGTTCTTC. Protein: CASSILASGTYNEQFF. The full variable domain, rest sourced from reference TRBV19 and TRBJ2-1, is DGGITQSPKYLFRKEGQNVTLSCEQNLNHDAMYWYRQDPGQGLRLIYYSQIVNDFQKGDIAEGYSVSREKKESFPLTVTSAQKNPTAFYLCASSILASGTYNEQFFGPGTRLTVL.

The chain uses TRBV3-1 (or the pseudogene TRBV3-2) and TRBJ1-1; D is undetermined. Germline V gene data show CDR1 as LGHDT and CDR2 as YNNKEL (reference sequence). Trimming shortened V by 5 bases and J by 7 bases, and 14 bases separated the two germline ends. The CDR3 covers 13 residues. The CDR3 bases are TGTGCCAGCAGCTCCAGCACGGGATTTGAAGCTTTCTTT. Encoded protein: CASSSSTGFEAFF.

V and J are TRBV28 and TRBJ1-2, with TRBD1 matching over 10 bases. The CDR3 sequence is 16 residues long. V gave up 5 bases and J gave up 7 bases; unmatched junction bases: 13. Germline V gene data show CDR1 as MDHEN and CDR2 as SYDVKM. Here the CDR3 reads CASSLPFGQGEGGYTF. In DNA form, the CDR3 reads TGTGCCAGCAGTCTTCCCTTTGGACAGGGGGAGGGTGGCTACACCTTC.